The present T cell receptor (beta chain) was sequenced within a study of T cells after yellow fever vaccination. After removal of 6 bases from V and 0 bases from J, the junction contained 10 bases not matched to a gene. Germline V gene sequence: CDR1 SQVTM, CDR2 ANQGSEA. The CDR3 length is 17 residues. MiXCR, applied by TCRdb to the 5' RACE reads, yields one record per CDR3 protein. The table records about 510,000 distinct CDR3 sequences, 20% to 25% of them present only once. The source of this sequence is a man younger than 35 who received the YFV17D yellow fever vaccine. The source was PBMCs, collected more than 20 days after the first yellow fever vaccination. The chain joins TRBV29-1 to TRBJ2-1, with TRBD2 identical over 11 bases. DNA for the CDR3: TGCAGCGTCGTCCCGGGACTAGCGGCCAACTCCTACAATGAGCAGTTCTTC. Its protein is CSVVPGLAANSYNEQFF.